These 21 T cell receptor beta chains were all obtained from the same sample, sequenced in a study of monozygotic twins with cystic fibrosis. TCRdb's copy holds only in-frame clones and misses some; the assay was immunoSEQ multiplex PCR. The sample carries around 30,000 clones, more than 90% recorded once. What was sequenced was blood. The receptors were gathered from a girl between 2 and 10 years old with cystic fibrosis.

This chain links TRBV6-6 with TRBJ1-2, with 8 bases that match TRBD1. The V gene end was trimmed by 0 bases and the J gene end by 0 bases; junction bases not matched to a gene: 0. Per germline, CDR1 MNHNY and CDR2 SVGAGI (reference sequence). CDR3 size: 15 residues. The DNA of the CDR3 is TGTGCCAGCAGTTACTCGACAGGGGCTAACTATGGCTACACCTTC. Protein: CASSYSTGANYGYTF.

The CDR3 nucleotides are TGTGCCAGCAGCCTTACAGCGACAGGGAAGTTCACTGAAGCTTTCTTT. Translating it yields CASSLTATGKFTEAFF. This rearrangement joins TRBV2 to TRBJ1-1; 7 bases match TRBD1. V was pared by 6 bases and J by 4 bases, with 14 bases of the junction left unmatched. The CDR3 has 16 amino acids. Germline V CDR1 and CDR2: SNHLY, FYNNEI. The full variable domain, in which reference TRBV2 and TRBJ1-1 provide the parts outside the CDR3, is EPEVTQTPSHQVTQMGQEVILRCVPISNHLYFYWYRQILGQKVEFLVSFYNNEISEKSEIFDDQFSVERPDGSNFTLKIRSTKLEDSAMYFCASSLTATGKFTEAFFGQGTRLTVV.

This chain connects TRBV5-1 to TRBJ1-1; D is unresolved. The germline gives CDR1 SGHRS, CDR2 YFSETQ. The V gene lost 5 bases and the J gene lost 2 bases, with 10 bases spanning the gap. CDR3 size: 13 residues. Here the CDR3 DNA reads TGCGCCAGCAGAGCTGGGGTTAACACTGAAGCTTTCTTT. It yields the protein CASRAGVNTEAFF.

The gene calls are TRBV7-8 and TRBJ2-1; 16 bases line up with TRBD2. J gave up 8 bases and V 5 bases, and 9 bases lay outside the gene matches. CDR1 and CDR2 (germline): SGHVS, FQNEAQ. There are 17 residues in the CDR3. The DNA for the CDR3 is TGTGCCAGCAGCCCTGGGACTAGCGGGAGGGCCGGGGATGAGCAGTTCTTC. This sequence encodes CASSPGTSGRAGDEQFF.

This CDR3 reads CASSELTDTEAFF. In DNA, the CDR3 is TGCGCCAGCAGTGAGCTGACCGACACTGAAGCTTTCTTT. The chain links TRBV10-1 to TRBJ1-1; no clear D gene. This CDR3 spans 13 amino acids. V dropped 2 bases and J dropped 3 bases, with 7 bases sitting between them. CDR1 is WNHNN, CDR2 SYGVQD, per germline (reference sequence).

The J gene is TRBJ2-2, the V gene TRBV5-4; 7 bases are shared with TRBD2. V shed 3 bases, J shed 6 bases, and the junction held 5 bases outside the gene matches. Germline V gene sequence: CDR1 SGHNT, CDR2 YYREEE (reference sequence). This CDR3 comprises 14 residues. Here the CDR3 DNA reads TGTGCCAGCAGCTCTGTCGGGAGGTCCGGGGAGCTGTTTTTT. Protein: CASSSVGRSGELFF.

The V call is TRBV27, the J call TRBJ1-1; a possible D gene is TRBD1 (6 bases). CDR1 is MNHEY and CDR2 is SMNVEV in the germline V gene (reference sequence). CDR3 length: 13 amino acids. V lost 1 base to trimming and J lost 10 bases, with 13 bases between them. Here the CDR3 DNA reads TGTGCCAGCAGTTTATGGGACAAGCAAGTAGCTTTCTTT. Its protein product is CASSLWDKQVAFF.

J is TRBJ2-3 and V is TRBV30; 7 nucleotides line up with TRBD2. The CDR3 runs to 18 residues. Losses at the gene ends were 3 bases for V and 2 bases for J; bases not matched to a gene: 17. CDR1 and CDR2 (germline): GTSNPN, SVGIG (reference sequence). The chain's CDR3 is CAWSRRAGAIQSTDTQYF. DNA for the CDR3: TGTGCCTGGAGCCGCCGGGCGGGAGCGATCCAGTCCACAGATACGCAGTATTTT.

This rearrangement joins TRBV6-5 to TRBJ2-1, with 8 positions matching TRBD1. The germline CDR1 and CDR2 sequences are MNHEY and SVGAGI. The CDR3 consists of 12 residues. After removal of 9 bases from V and 6 bases from J, the junction contained 4 bases not matched to a gene. The CDR3 DNA sequence: TGTGCCAGTTCACAGGGGGGCAATGAGCAGTTCTTC. Its translation: CASSQGGNEQFF.

The rearrangement uses TRBV5-6 and TRBJ1-4; D unclear. This CDR3 region has 14 residues. V shed 1 base and J shed 5 bases, with 9 bases lying between them. Per the germline V gene, CDR1 is SGHDT and CDR2 is YYEEEE. The CDR3, as DNA: TGTGCCAGCAGCTTGATGGGGTCGAATGAAAAACTGTTTTTT. This codes for CASSLMGSNEKLFF.

The count of this clone is one. The chain recombines TRBV6-5 with TRBJ2-1; 9 bases fit TRBD2. This CDR3 has 15 amino acids. Germline values: CDR1 MNHEY, CDR2 SVGAGI. The junction had 4 bases not matched to a gene; V was cut back by 5 bases and J by 2 bases. CDR3 sequence: CASSRRGRAYNEQFF. DNA for the CDR3: TGTGCCAGCAGTCGGCGCGGGAGGGCCTACAATGAGCAGTTCTTC.

The genes are TRBV6-1 and TRBJ2-5, with 7 bases fitting TRBD1. With V trimmed by 4 bases and J by 3 bases, 17 bases remained unmatched. The CDR3 has 18 amino acids. Germline lookup yields CDR1 MNHNS and CDR2 SASEGT. The CDR3: CASSAWTGHTKTEETQYF. CDR3 sequence (DNA): TGTGCCAGCAGTGCCTGGACAGGACACACCAAAACTGAAGAGACCCAGTACTTC.

The chain uses TRBV25-1 and TRBJ1-6; 7 bases match TRBD1. Trimming at V came to 5 bases and at J to 7 bases, leaving 8 bases not matched to a gene. The CDR3 spans 15 residues. Germline CDR1 MGHDK, CDR2 SYGVNS. In nucleotides, the CDR3 is TGTGCCAGCAGTAACCCAGGGGGTGGAAATTCACCCCTCCACTTT. Translation gives CASSNPGGGNSPLHF.

The J gene is TRBJ2-1, the V gene TRBV28; D may be TRBD1 (7 bases). Germline values: CDR1 MDHEN, CDR2 SYDVKM. The CDR3 consists of 12 residues. Trimming stripped 6 bases from V and 12 bases from J, with 15 bases between. CDR3 sequence reads: CASRPPGDRQFF. The CDR3 DNA reads TGTGCCAGCAGGCCCCCGGGGGACAGGCAGTTCTTC.

The CDR3 nucleotides are TGTGCCACCAGCATCGACCCCTCTGGAAACACCATATATTTT. This codes for CATSIDPSGNTIYF. J is TRBJ1-3 and V is TRBV15; D unresolved. V lost 4 bases and J 0 bases, leaving 7 bases between the germline ends. Germline lookup yields CDR1 LNHNV and CDR2 YYDKDF (reference sequence). The CDR3 is made up of 14 amino acids.

CDR3 bases: TGCGCCAGCAGCCCGGGGGACAGGGAGTACGAGCAGTACTTC. Its protein product is CASSPGDREYEQYF. The chain employs TRBV5-1 and TRBJ2-7; the match to TRBD1 covers 9 bases. The CDR3 runs to 14 residues. The V segment lost 4 bases and the J segment 4 bases; nucleotides outside the gene matches: 6. The germline V gene has CDR1 SGHRS and CDR2 YFSETQ.

The CDR3 nucleotides are TGTGCCACCAGCAGTCCCAGCCGTCCGGACAGGGATCTATCGAACACTGAAGCTTTCTTT. This gives the protein CATSSPSRPDRDLSNTEAFF. This rearrangement joins TRBV15 to TRBJ1-1; 8 bases map to TRBD1. This CDR3 contains 20 residues. CDR1 and CDR2 (germline): LNHNV, YYDKDF (reference sequence). V lost 3 bases and J lost 1; bases outside the gene matches: 19.

A single count supports this clone. CDR3 DNA sequence: TGTGCCAGTAGTATCGCGAGGGGGACTAACTATGGCTACACCTTC. Its protein is CASSIARGTNYGYTF. The V call is TRBV19, the J call TRBJ1-2, with D possibly matching TRBD1 (6 bases). Germline V CDR1 and CDR2: LNHDA, SQIVND (reference sequence). V lost 3 bases and J lost 0, with 11 bases in between. The CDR3 totals 15 residues.

The genes are TRBV7-2 and TRBJ2-7; 8 nucleotides line up with TRBD2. The ends lost 10 bases at V and 4 bases at J; junction bases unmatched: 12. The CDR3 consists of 14 residues. Germline CDR1 SGHTA, CDR2 FQGNSA. The CDR3 loop is CATGLDGGEYEQYF. Written as DNA, the CDR3 is TGTGCCACCGGACTCGACGGGGGGGAGTACGAGCAGTACTTC. The full variable domain, in which reference TRBV7-2 and TRBJ2-7 provide the parts outside the CDR3, is GAGVSQSPSNKVTEKGKDVELRCDPISGHTALYWYRQSLGQGLEFLIYFQGNSAPDKSGLPSDRFSAERTGGSVSTLTIQRTQQEDSAVYLCATGLDGGEYEQYFGPGTRLTVT.

V gene TRBV7-6 combines with J gene TRBJ2-5; TRBD2 matches 11 bases. Germline loops: CDR1 SGHVS, CDR2 FNYEAQ. V shed 5 bases and J 2 bases; nucleotides not matched to a gene: 7. There are 16 residues in the CDR3. The DNA for the CDR3 is TGTGCCAGCAGCCCTAGACTAGCGGGAATGCAAGAGACCCAGTACTTC. This gives the protein CASSPRLAGMQETQYF.

The V gene is TRBV27, the J gene TRBJ1-1; 8 positions match TRBD1. The length of the CDR3 is 15 residues. Germline V gene lookup returns CDR1 MNHEY and CDR2 SMNVEV (reference sequence). Trimming at V came to 6 bases and at J to 3 bases, leaving 9 bases not matched to a gene. CDR3 sequence: CASRGRGRRDTEAFF. In nucleotides, the CDR3 is TGTGCCAGCAGGGGCAGGGGGCGCCGGGACACTGAAGCTTTCTTT.